This T cell receptor beta chain was recorded in a study of shared clonotypes between healthy human individuals (dated by TCRdb to between 2020 and 2021). For the study in its entirety: A couple of women and a few men aged 18 to 49 years were included in the cohort. Different laboratories and diverse techniques were used to prepare libraries and sequence TCR repertoires, to increase sequencing depth and limit assay-specific biases. To estimate repertoire size and how much clonotype sharing occurs between individuals, the study deeply sequenced the blood TCR repertoires of five or six healthy adults. Per donor, three plates each were used for CD4 naive and CD4 memory, two for CD8 naive, and one for CD8 memory. Per donor, leukapheresis produced somewhere between about 0.8 and 9.5 billion PBMCs. Overall study results and their limits: The genetic and exposure-history diversity represented was limited by the small number of donors. Only blood was sampled, and tissue TCR repertoires likely differ from those in blood. Rarefaction of sorted-subset datasets indicated incomplete sequencing despite the large sequencing depth. Naive subsets generally had larger estimated clonotype richness than memory subsets. Pairwise subsampling indicated that sequencing depth was expected to affect the degree of clonotype sharing among donors. When a handful of donors were compared, the shared fraction of clonotypes was approximately 5% for naive CD4, approximately 3.3% for naive CD8, about 2.4% for memory CD4, and under 0.5% for memory CD8. Compared with non-shared clonotypes, clonotypes shared by all four sorted-subset donors had higher generation probabilities.

Donors were healthy HIV-negative adults with no recently reported acute infections or vaccinations. Only Caucasian adults living in Nashville, Tennessee, USA were represented among the donors. CD4+ T cells were enriched through magnetic negative selection, after which naive cells were positively selected on CD45RA and the remaining negative fraction served as the memory subset. Blood was collected by leukapheresis, and PBMCs were isolated by Ficoll-Histopaque density gradient centrifugation and then cryopreserved in liquid nitrogen vapor phase. Analytical flow cytometry was used to check the purity and quantity of each magnetically sorted T cell population. From each sorted fraction, genomic DNA was isolated and quantified by UV absorbance on a Nanodrop 2000c. The germline V gene (reference sequence) yields LNHNV for CDR1 and YYDKDF for CDR2. V was cut back by 3 bases and J by 2 bases, leaving a gap of 7 bases between them. The cysteine opens and the phenylalanine closes a CDR3 of 13 amino acids. CDR3 DNA is the only sequence kept; it has 39 bases, read in frame from the first base.

TCR CDR3 regions were amplified from genomic DNA by multiplex PCR using the deep immunoSEQ assay. For each cell subset, the extracted genomic DNA was distributed evenly across all wells of several immunoSEQ 96-well plates, and each plate served as one replicate. For sorted subsets, each replicate PCR was loaded with 200 ng genomic DNA, equivalent to 25,000 to 30,000 T cell genomes. Purified libraries were quantified with a Qubit 3.0 fluorometer, sized on a Bioanalyzer 2100, and re-quantified with the KAPA Library Quantification kit. A separate single-read 150-cycle Illumina NextSeq 550 flow cell was used to sequence each immunoSEQ 96-well plate. The authors' analysis ran thus. Because the immunoSEQ output included only junctional sequences and no quality scores, the filtering could not be the same as the filtering used for full-length reads. Sequences were annotated with PyIR, a Python wrapper for IgBLAST v1.9, and V/J genes and CDR3 were assigned using IMGT germline references. Any read was removed if the V/J assignment was weak (E-value above 1e-6), the CDR3 was missing, or the read contained stop codons, out-of-frame junctions, or ambiguous translated residues. V3J clonotypes were defined as sequences sharing the same inferred V gene, J gene, and CDR3 amino acid sequence. To compute the percentage overlap between repertoires, the number of shared unique clonotypes was divided by the size of the smaller repertoire. RTK rarefaction, the Chao1 estimator, and Recon v2.1 estimates of unobserved clonotypes were used to assess repertoire richness. For all TCRbeta clonotypes obtained by the gDNA method from four donors, generation probabilities were computed with OLGA. In its TCRdb copy, this immuneACCESS table keeps in-frame sequences only and misses some clones. Where compared with another copy, unresolved V genes explain less than half of these, and the others have no known cause. That table gives V, J and clone size, and the DNA gave D and trimming. The sample table records about 2.3 million clones; 85% to 95% of these occur just once. The ten most abundant clones make up approximately 0.39% of the sample.

This clone has a single count. Its antigen has not been determined. No qualities accompany the bases; no much larger clone lies one base away. This same CDR3 is encoded by further DNA sequences in the sample. The rearranged segments are TRBV15 and TRBJ2-5, and perhaps TRBD1 as D gene, on 6 matching bases. The sample consisted of naive CD4+ T cells from PBMCs. Reading the label with the study, this specimen's cell subset or site is: CD45RA+ positively selected. The TCR was taken from a young man in good health. Some clones in this sample may be carry-over from other donors' samples. The CDR3 protein sequence reads: CATSRGAQETQYF. The nucleotides are TGTGCCACCAGCAGGGGGGCGCAAGAGACCCAGTACTTC.